The subject of this entry is one TCR beta chain. These data come from a study of blood T cell repertoires in COVID-19. Study information: Acute and convalescent COVID-19 samples came from the United States, Italy and Spain. Sources were T cells, B-cell-depleted T cells, or PBMCs; the material itself was cDNA or gDNA.

Authors' methods: Amplification from reference gene primers served as the basis for estimated nucleated cell counts. Clones were sequenced by immunoSEQ multiplex PCR, and TCRdb holds only the in-frame ones, with some missing. V and J calls plus clone size are reproduced from that table; the DNA served to infer D and trimming. Among approximately 25,000 clones listed, approximately 78% were seen once. This clonotype was sampled from a human donor in a cohort sampled during active COVID-19. The sample comprised peripheral blood.

The CDR3 bases are TGTGCCAGCAGTTCTCACAGCTCGAACACTGAAGCTTTCTTT. This encodes CASSSHSSNTEAFF. The rearrangement links TRBV27 to TRBJ1-1; no reliable D call. This CDR3 is 14 amino acids long. Germline-derived CDR1 and CDR2 are MNHEY and SMNVEV (reference sequence). V lost 4 bases to trimming and J lost 1 base, with 10 bases between them.